Shown below are 5 T cell receptor beta chains from a single sample sequenced in a study of blood T cells in healthy people across ages. A second PCR, run for roughly 7 to 11 cycles, used a sample-barcoded 5' primer plus a J-beta primer mix. TCRdb re-analysed the 5' RACE reads in MiXCR, keeping a single row per CDR3 protein. The table lists around 800,000 distinct CDR3 sequences, about 26% of them singletons, with around 3% in the top ten. The sample also formed part of further work on T cells of mothers and their children.

Sequencing was performed on blood. The receptors were gathered from a boy younger than 18 in good health.

This clonotype was seen more than once but under ten times. The chain uses TRBV6-5 and TRBJ1-2; D is uncertain. Trimming stripped 0 bases from V and 7 bases from J, with 9 bases between. Germline CDR1 MNHEY, CDR2 SVGAGI. The CDR3 is 13 residues long. The CDR3 spells CASSYSTLGGYTF. The CDR3 DNA reads TGTGCCAGCAGTTACTCGACACTTGGTGGCTACACCTTC.

The genes are TRBV20-1 and TRBJ1-4; 7 positions match TRBD1. Looked up from germline, CDR1 is DFQATT and CDR2 is SNEGSKA (reference sequence). Trimming took 6 bases from V and 8 from J; bases not matched to a gene: 15. CDR3 size: 15 residues. The DNA of the CDR3 is TGCAGTGCGACTCCTACAGGGGAAGAGAGGGAAAAACTGTTTTTT. This codes for CSATPTGEEREKLFF.

V and J are TRBV12-3 or TRBV12-4 and TRBJ2-5; TRBD1 matches 8 bases. V lost 3 bases and J lost 5; bases outside the gene matches: 11. The CDR3 contains 16 residues. The CDR3 sequence: CASSLARDRRWETQYF. CDR3 in DNA: TGTGCCAGCAGTTTGGCCCGGGACAGGCGATGGGAGACCCAGTACTTC.

V usage is TRBV10-3 and J usage is TRBJ2-7, with D possibly TRBD1 on 6 matching bases. Deletions cut 5 bases from V and 3 bases from J, with 11 bases between. The CDR3 is made up of 13 amino acids. The germline V gene has CDR1 ENHRY and CDR2 SYGVKD. The CDR3 spells CAISPNRDYEQYF. In DNA form, the CDR3 reads TGTGCCATCAGTCCCAACAGGGACTACGAGCAGTACTTC.

The chain uses TRBV19 and TRBJ2-1, with 8 nucleotides matching TRBD2. TRBJ2-5 explains the end of the DNA better; the J call may be wrong. The germline CDR1 and CDR2 sequences are LNHDA and SQIVND (reference sequence). The CDR3 consists of 15 residues. CDR3 amino acids: CASSRRGTSQETQYF. Written as DNA, the CDR3 is TGTGCCAGTAGTCGCCGAGGGACTAGCCAAGAGACCCAGTACTTC.